What follows are 27 T cell receptor beta chains derived from one specimen sequenced in a study of T-cell reconstitution after alpha-beta-depleted transplantation in children. The authors prepared the TCRbeta library with unique molecular identifiers. A single record per CDR3 protein comes from TCRdb applying MiXCR to the PCR reads. The sample yields around 400,000 distinct CDR3 sequences, about 11% seen once. The sample consisted of PBMCs from the stem cell graft donor, taken from the stem cell graft. Receptor source: a human donor who donated a stem cell graft to a child with acute myeloid leukemia.

This clonotype came up a few times. CDR3 amino acids: CASSSPGGSGDTQYF. The CDR3, as DNA: TGCGCCAGCAGCTCTCCAGGGGGCTCCGGAGATACGCAGTATTTT. The rearrangement links TRBV5-1 to TRBJ2-3; 8 bases are shared with TRBD1. The germline V gene encodes CDR1 SGHRS and CDR2 YFSETQ. The CDR3 has 15 residues. J gave up 5 bases and V 3 bases, and 8 bases lay outside the gene matches.

This chain joins TRBV29-1 and TRBJ2-6; the D is unclear. Germline V gives CDR1 SQVTM, CDR2 ANQGSEA. Deletions cut 4 bases from V and 0 bases from J, with 10 bases between. The CDR3 has 15 amino acids. The CDR3 nucleotides read TGCAGCGTTGTAGAGGAGAACTCTGGGGCCAACGTCCTGACTTTC. Translated: CSVVEENSGANVLTF. The full variable domain, rest sourced from reference TRBV29-1 and TRBJ2-6, is SAVISQKPSRDICQRGTSLTIQCQVDSQVTMMFWYRQQPGQSLTLIATANQGSEATYESGFVIDKFPISRPNLTFSTLTVSNMSPEDSSIYLCSVVEENSGANVLTFGAGSRLTVL.

The chain joins TRBV3-1 to TRBJ2-5; D uncertain. The CDR3 runs to 15 residues. Germline CDR1 reads LGHDT; CDR2 reads YNNKEL (reference sequence). Trimming pared 4 bases from V and 7 bases from J, leaving 19 bases between. CDR3 protein: CASSPEAPLAGTQYF. In DNA form, the CDR3 reads TGTGCCAGCAGCCCCGAGGCACCCCTTGCTGGGACCCAGTACTTC.

The genes are TRBV7-2 and TRBJ2-1; 13 bases line up with TRBD2. CDR3 size: 16 residues. With 2 bases clipped from V and 7 bases from J, the junction kept 5 bases outside the gene matches. Germline CDR1 SGHTA, CDR2 FQGNSA. CDR3 sequence: CASSLTSGRALNEQFF. The CDR3 DNA reads TGTGCCAGCAGCTTAACTAGCGGGAGGGCCTTAAATGAGCAGTTCTTC.

The chain carries TRBV4-3 and TRBJ2-3, with D perhaps given as TRBD1 or TRBD2 (7 bases each). CDR3 size: 16 residues. Germline lookup yields CDR1 LGHNA and CDR2 YSLEER. Trimming removed 1 base from V and 4 bases from J, with 15 bases in between. CDR3 nucleotides: TGCGCCAGCAGCCAAGGGTCACAGGGGAGGGCAGATACGCAGTATTTT. Residues: CASSQGSQGRADTQYF.

The V gene is TRBV5-1, the J gene TRBJ1-1, with a tentative D call TRBD1 (6 bases). Trimming stripped 3 bases from V and 0 bases from J, with 18 bases between. CDR1 is SGHRS and CDR2 is YFSETQ in the germline V gene. CDR3 size: 17 residues. In DNA form, the CDR3 reads TGCGCCAGCAGCTCCCGTCCCACAGGGAGGGTGAACACTGAAGCTTTCTTT. This translates into CASSSRPTGRVNTEAFF.

This clonotype came up many times. V is TRBV7-2 and J is TRBJ1-6; 12 positions agree with TRBD1. Germline V gene lookup returns CDR1 SGHTA and CDR2 FQGNSA. This CDR3 region has 15 residues. J gave up 9 bases and V 4 bases, and 4 bases lay outside the gene matches. The CDR3, as DNA: TGTGCCAGCAGCTCATCGGGACAGGGGGCTTCACCCCTCCACTTT. Protein sequence: CASSSSGQGASPLHF.

This clonotype was counted at least ten times. This chain connects TRBV29-1 to TRBJ2-3, with D unclear. Germline values: CDR1 SQVTM, CDR2 ANQGSEA. The CDR3 has 11 amino acids. Between the trimmed V and J ends, which lost 6 bases and 5 bases, there was a span of 9 bases. Here the CDR3 DNA reads TGCAGCGTAGGATTGGTAGATACGCAGTATTTT. This translates into CSVGLVDTQYF.

This clonotype has just a few counts. The chain recombines TRBV20-1 with TRBJ2-5; no firm D call. Per germline, CDR1 DFQATT and CDR2 SNEGSKA (reference sequence). There are 13 residues in the CDR3. V was clipped by 0 bases and J by 2 bases, with 7 bases between them. Here the CDR3 reads CSAREGMQETQYF. The DNA of the CDR3 is TGCAGTGCTAGAGAGGGGATGCAAGAGACCCAGTACTTC.

J is TRBJ2-1 and V is TRBV20-1, with TRBD2 matching over 9 bases. The CDR3 sequence is 16 residues long. The junction had 9 bases not matched to a gene; V was cut back by 2 bases and J by 4 bases. Germline-derived CDR1 and CDR2 are DFQATT and SNEGSKA (reference sequence). DNA for the CDR3: TGCAGTGCTAGACCCGAGTCTAGCGGGGATTACAATGAGCAGTTCTTC. Its translation: CSARPESSGDYNEQFF.

Only a few counts were recorded for this clonotype. The chain couples TRBV20-1 to TRBJ1-4; no firm D call. The CDR3 contains 14 residues. Deletions cut 3 bases from V and 4 bases from J, with 12 bases between. Germline assignment: CDR1 DFQATT and CDR2 SNEGSKA (reference sequence). CDR3 DNA sequence: TGCAGTGCTAGGCCCAGGAGCGTTAATGAAAAACTGTTTTTT. It specifies CSARPRSVNEKLFF.

This clonotype occurred a few times. The chain joins TRBV7-3 to TRBJ2-2, with 13 bases fitting TRBD2. Germline CDR1 SGHTA, CDR2 FQGTGA. The CDR3 runs to 15 residues. V lost 4 bases to trimming and J lost 8 bases; unmatched junction nucleotides: 4. The CDR3 DNA reads TGTGCCAGCAGCTCCCCGGGACTAGCGGGAGGGGAGCTGTTTTTT. This codes for CASSSPGLAGGELFF.

V gene TRBV20-1 combines with J gene TRBJ2-2, with 7 bases that match TRBD1. The CDR3 contains 13 residues. Per the germline V gene, CDR1 is DFQATT and CDR2 is SNEGSKA (reference sequence). Here the CDR3 DNA reads TGCAGAGCCAGGGACAGCTACACCGGGGAGCTGTTTTTT. Protein sequence: CRARDSYTGELFF.

A few counts support this clonotype. CDR3 region: CATEVRDSYYTF. Written as DNA, the CDR3 is TGTGCCACCGAGGTCCGGGACAGTTACTACACCTTC. This chain uses TRBV10-3 with TRBJ1-2, with TRBD1 matching 7 bases. Trimming took 10 bases from V and 10 from J; bases not matched to a gene: 12. The CDR3 sequence is 12 residues long. Germline assignment: CDR1 ENHRY and CDR2 SYGVKD.

The genes are TRBV7-9 and TRBJ1-1, with TRBD1 as a possible D gene (6 bases). V was clipped by 5 bases and J by 4 bases, with 11 bases between them. This CDR3 contains 13 residues. CDR1 and CDR2 (germline): SEHNR, FQNEAQ (reference sequence). CDR3 DNA: TGTGCCAGCAGCAAGGGGGGGGGCACTGAAGCTTTCTTT. As protein: CASSKGGGTEAFF. The complete variable domain, with remaining parts taken from reference TRBV7-9 and TRBJ1-1, reads DTGVSQNPRHKITKRGQNVTFRCDPISEHNRLYWYRQTLGQGPEFLTYFQNEAQLEKSRLLSDRFSAERPKGSFSTLEIQRTEQGDSAMYLCASSKGGGTEAFFGQGTRLTVV.

This chain links TRBV20-1 with TRBJ1-2; no firm D call. V gave up 0 bases and J gave up 5 bases, with 4 bases separating them. This CDR3 region has 11 residues. The germline CDR1 and CDR2 sequences are DFQATT and SNEGSKA (reference sequence). The CDR3 loop is CSARDPYGYTF. In nucleotides, the CDR3 is TGCAGTGCTAGAGACCCATATGGCTACACCTTC.

This clonotype was counted at least ten times. This rearrangement joins TRBV7-2 to TRBJ2-1; D possibly corresponds to TRBD2 (5 bases). From germline, CDR1 is SGHTA and CDR2 FQGNSA. Trimming removed 0 bases at V and 2 bases at J, with 8 bases between. The CDR3 is 15 amino acids. The CDR3 sequence is CASSLATGAYNEQFF. The CDR3, as DNA: TGTGCCAGCAGCTTAGCGACCGGGGCCTACAATGAGCAGTTCTTC.

The J gene is TRBJ2-5, the V gene TRBV20-1; TRBD2 matches 10 bases. Germline V gene data show CDR1 as DFQATT and CDR2 as SNEGSKA (reference sequence). Trimming took 0 bases from V and 5 from J; bases not matched to a gene: 9. The CDR3 extends over 16 amino acids. This chain's CDR3 is CSAREASGSLGETQYF. The DNA of the CDR3 is TGCAGTGCTAGAGAGGCTAGCGGGAGCCTCGGGGAGACCCAGTACTTC.

There are a few counts of this clonotype. V is TRBV7-2 and J is TRBJ1-1; D gene unclear. This CDR3 contains 13 residues. The V end was cut by 3 bases, the J end by 8 bases, with 13 bases between. Germline values: CDR1 SGHTA, CDR2 FQGNSA. CDR3 in DNA: TGTGCCAGCAGCTTTAACAGAGAGAGAGAAGCTTTCTTT. Translation: CASSFNREREAFF.

This clonotype has a handful of counts. This sequence joins TRBV6-5 and TRBJ2-1; D is undetermined. Germline CDR1 and CDR2: MNHEY and SVGAGI. Trimming stripped 2 bases from V and 7 bases from J, with 6 bases between. This CDR3 comprises 12 residues. The CDR3 sequence is CASSYGANEQFF. CDR3 nucleotides: TGTGCCAGCAGTTACGGAGCTAATGAGCAGTTCTTC.

The rearrangement links TRBV20-1 to TRBJ1-6, with TRBD1 as a possible D gene (6 bases). The germline V gene encodes CDR1 DFQATT and CDR2 SNEGSKA (reference sequence). Trimming stripped 5 bases from V and 8 bases from J, with 13 bases between. The CDR3 extends over 13 amino acids. As DNA, the CDR3 is TGCAGTGCTGTACAGGGTCTGCATTCACCCCTCCACTTT. It yields the protein CSAVQGLHSPLHF.

This clonotype was seen a handful of times. This chain uses TRBV27 with TRBJ2-1; 13 bases map to TRBD2. The V and J ends lost 6 bases and 2 bases, in that order; junction bases with no gene match: 13. Germline loops: CDR1 MNHEY, CDR2 SMNVEV (reference sequence). The CDR3 length is 19 residues. Written as DNA, the CDR3 is TGTGCCAGCAGAACGAAGGGACTAGCGGGGATATTAACCTACAATGAGCAGTTCTTC. Its protein product is CASRTKGLAGILTYNEQFF.

The chain has TRBV20-1 and TRBJ2-1; TRBD2 might be the D (5 bases). V was clipped by 0 bases and J by 5 bases, with 17 bases between them. This CDR3 region has 16 residues. The germline gives CDR1 DFQATT, CDR2 SNEGSKA (reference sequence). In nucleotides, the CDR3 is TGCAGTGCTAGAGATCCTAAGCGGCCAAGAGACAATGAGCAGTTCTTC. Translating it yields CSARDPKRPRDNEQFF.

The chain has TRBV30 and TRBJ1-2; D is possibly TRBD1 (5 bases). Germline V gene lookup returns CDR1 GTSNPN and CDR2 SVGIG (reference sequence). V lost 4 bases, J lost 8 bases, and 14 bases lay in between. The CDR3 is 12 residues long. This CDR3 reads CAWKRGERGYTF. Written as DNA, the CDR3 is TGTGCCTGGAAACGGGGGGAACGGGGCTACACCTTC. Drawing the rest from reference TRBV30 and TRBJ1-2, the complete variable domain is SQTIHQWPATLVQPVGSPLSLECTVEGTSNPNLYWYRQAAGRGLQLLFYSVGIGQISSEVPQNLSASRPQDRQFILSSKKLLLSDSGFYLCAWKRGERGYTFGSGTRLTVV.

The chain employs TRBV7-2 and TRBJ2-7; D is possibly TRBD1 (6 bases). The CDR3 totals 15 residues. V was trimmed by 1 base and J by 2 bases, leaving 12 bases between them. The germline CDR1 and CDR2 sequences are SGHTA and FQGNSA. DNA of the CDR3: TGTGCCAGCAGCTTAGAGGACAGTTTACCCTACGAGCAGTACTTC. It is translated as CASSLEDSLPYEQYF.

The chain employs TRBV18 and TRBJ2-7, with TRBD2 identical over 14 bases. The CDR3 sequence is 16 residues long. Germline V lookup: CDR1 KGHSH, CDR2 LQKENI. Unmatched junction bases numbered 8, after V lost 3 bases and J lost 7 bases. The CDR3 DNA sequence: TGTGCCAGCTCACCTGGACTAGCGGGAGGATCGGGGGAGCAGTACTTC. Residues: CASSPGLAGGSGEQYF. The full variable domain, in which reference TRBV18 and TRBJ2-7 provide the parts outside the CDR3, is NAGVMQNPRHLVRRRGQEARLRCSPMKGHSHVYWYRQLPEEGLKFMVYLQKENIIDESGMPKERFSAEFPKEGPSILRIQQVVRGDSAAYFCASSPGLAGGSGEQYFGPGTRLTVT.

The J gene is TRBJ2-1, the V gene TRBV6-2 or TRBV6-3; 11 nucleotides match TRBD2. Trimming at V came to 4 bases and at J to 2 bases, leaving 4 bases not matched to a gene. Per germline, CDR1 MNHEY and CDR2 SVGEGT. This CDR3 is built from 16 residues. CDR3 residues: CASSSIAGGPYNEQFF. The CDR3 region has the DNA TGTGCCAGCAGTTCAATAGCGGGAGGGCCCTACAATGAGCAGTTCTTC.